The entry below gives a single T cell receptor beta chain sequence along with its context. Its antigen is currently unknown. This sample is drawn from a study of identical twins. The CDR3 extends over 15 amino acids. Germline lookup yields CDR1 MNHEY and CDR2 SMNVEV (reference sequence). V lost 0 bases and J 4 bases, leaving 9 bases between the germline ends. Study conclusions and caveats: Conclusions leaned on cross-sectional statistical analysis and did not track the same donors over time. Beta out-of-frame sequences showed weaker excess twin sharing. Among out-of-frame alpha sequences shared by twins, low generation probability occurred in excess.

Template switching added a universal primer site; cDNA carried unique molecular identifiers. Via MiXCR, TCRdb re-called the 5' RACE reads, giving one row per CDR3 protein. This table holds hundreds of thousands of distinct CDR3 sequences, 5.5% to 7.5% found once. The sequencing sample was made of naive T cells sorted from blood. The TCR originated in a man aged 18 to 30 in good health. The rearrangement uses TRBV27 and TRBJ2-2; unclear D gene. The CDR3 DNA is TGTGCCAGCAGTTTATCGAGATTAACCACCGGGGAGCTGTTTTTT. It specifies CASSLSRLTTGELFF.